This T cell receptor (beta chain) was identified in a study of regulatory dendritic cells for organ transplantation. Regarding the study as a whole: Memory CD8+ T cells were the most oligoclonal; naive cells were highly diverse. The most alloreactive TCR clonotypes were found in resting memory CD8+ cells.

Of note for this clone: Its antigen is undetermined.

Allogeneic regulatory or mature dendritic cells were co-cultured for more than 4 days with CFSE-labeled sorted T cells at 1:10. CD4+ or CD8+ T cells were sorted as naive CD45RA+ or memory CD45RO+. Losses at the gene ends were 4 bases for V and 6 bases for J; bases not matched to a gene: 10. The CDR3 length is 15 residues. Germline values: CDR1 SGHTA, CDR2 FQGNSA. Clones were sequenced by immunoSEQ multiplex PCR, and TCRdb holds only the in-frame ones, with some missing. The table includes about 12,000 clones, approximately 75% detected once. This TCR was sampled from a human donor in good health. The sequencing sample was made of naive CD8+ T cells from blood cultured with regulatory dendritic cells. Subset: CD45RA+ naive T cells. This chain joins TRBV7-2 and TRBJ2-5; 8 positions match TRBD2. CDR3 sequence: CASSSMRGAIKTQYF. CDR3 coding DNA: TGTGCCAGCAGCTCCATGCGGGGGGCCATAAAGACCCAGTACTTC.